This record looks at one T cell receptor beta chain sequence and its context. Seattle-derived patients entered the study during active infection and were followed longitudinally. This entry belongs to a study of blood T cell repertoires in COVID-19. Across the study: Some COVID-19 samples were acute and others convalescent; all came from the United States, Italy and Spain. From T cells, B-cell-depleted T cells, or PBMCs came the material, which was cDNA or gDNA.

In the study's own analysis: Reference gene primers were amplified, and this amplification served to estimate nucleated cell counts. The table came from immunoSEQ multiplex PCR; TCRdb's copy has only in-frame clones and leaves some out. V and J calls and clone size follow that table, whereas D and trimming were derived from the DNA. Of roughly 350,000 clones in the sample, over 75% were seen once. CDR1 is MNHEY, CDR2 SVGAGI, per germline. This CDR3 region has 11 residues. V was shortened by 6 bases and J by 10 bases, with 10 bases between the two germline ends. The TCR was taken from a woman in her twenties or thirties with COVID-19, enrolled during active disease. Sequenced material: peripheral blood. The chain uses TRBV6-5 and TRBJ2-1; possibly TRBD2 for D (6 bases). The CDR3 sequence is CASSGLPEQFF. For the CDR3, the DNA is TGTGCCAGCAGCGGACTACCCGAGCAGTTCTTC.